Relative to its sample, the clone carrying this T cell receptor (beta chain) is large. The data originate from a study of circulating CD8 cells and anti-PD-1 response in melanoma. TCR libraries were prepared from around 15 ng of total RNA with the QIAseq Immune Repertoire TCR panel. TCRdb recomputed calls from the reads with MiXCR, one row per CDR3 protein. The sample has around 1,000 distinct CDR3 sequences, roughly 5.2% seen once. V was pared by 2 bases and J by 5 bases, with 12 bases between. Per the germline V gene, CDR1 is MGHDK and CDR2 is SYGVNS. This CDR3 contains 14 residues. Live CD3+CD8+TCRalphabeta+ cells were sorted into four subsets by PD-1 and/or TIGIT.

Here the sequenced sample was CD8+ T cells from PBMCs, taken at baseline or after one month of anti-PD-1 therapy (not recorded which). The V call is TRBV25-1, the J call TRBJ2-5, with D perhaps matching TRBD2 (5 bases). The receptor was derived from a human donor with melanoma. The CDR3 sequence: CASSERRPDETQYF. CDR3 DNA sequence: TGTGCCAGCAGTGAACGGAGGCCTGATGAGACCCAGTACTTC.